This entry concerns a single TCR beta chain. Its cognate antigen is unknown. The CDR3 covers 11 residues. Germline lookup yields CDR1 MGHDK and CDR2 SYGVNS. These data belong to a study of CXCR3-negative and CXCR3-positive naive CD8 T cells. General study results and limits: TCR interaction strength was inferred from TRB CDR3 physicochemistry, as CD5 matched across naive subsets. Diversity was high in both naive subsets and much lower in memory cells. TRB CDR3 hydrophobicity was greater in CXCR3-positive naive cells than in CXCR3-negative naive cells. For naive cells, CXCR3-negative and CXCR3-positive subsets had similar TRBV-TRBJ usage; for memory cells, usage differed.

The study made its TRB cDNA libraries by 5' RACE, adding UMI labels. For each CDR3 protein, TCRdb gives one entry from its re-call of the 5' RACE reads, without DNA. The table counts approximately 74,000 distinct CDR3 sequences; 1.6% lies in the top ten. This receptor was obtained from a human donor in good health. Some clones in this sample may be carry-over from other donors' samples. The material sequenced was naive CXCR3- CD8+ T cells from blood. Subset noted: CD45RO-CCR7+CD27+CD95- naive CD8+ T cells lacking CXCR3 (TNR3-). The chain is built from TRBV25-1 and TRBJ2-5; TCRdb returns TRBD1, unconfirmable since there is no DNA. The CDR3 spells CASGTVETQYF.